These 30 T cell receptor beta chains share one sample of origin, sequenced in a study of CD4 T cells in relation to SARS-CoV-2 and coronaviruses. Before the COVID-19 pandemic, during about 2011-2019, CD4+ T cells were taken from unexposed donors. After about 10 days of culture, CD4+ T cells were isolated. No antigen is known for these receptors. The method was immunoSEQ multiplex PCR; TCRdb's version includes in-frame clones alone and lacks a portion of them. The sample has under 20,000 clones; about 80% are singletons. The sequenced sample was CD4+ T cells from PBMCs, cultured in vitro. The receptors were sampled from a human donor in good health.

The chain joins TRBV11-2 to TRBJ2-6; TRBD1 might be the D (5 bases). Germline CDR1 reads SGHAT; CDR2 reads FQNNGV. The ends were cut back, 1 base at V and 9 bases at J, with 16 bases in the middle. The CDR3 is 16 residues long. The CDR3 bases are TGTGCCAGCAGCTTAGTCAGGGTAAATACTGGCAACGTCCTGACTTTC. This encodes CASSLVRVNTGNVLTF. Full variable domain (rest looked up from reference TRBV11-2 and TRBJ2-6): EAGVAQSPRYKIIEKRQSVAFWCNPISGHATLYWYQQILGQGPKLLIQFQNNGVVDDSQLPKDRFSAERLKGVDSTLKIQPAKLEDSAVYLCASSLVRVNTGNVLTFGAGSRLTVL.

This clone has a handful of counts. The chain uses TRBV18 and TRBJ1-1; 11 bases fit TRBD1. The V gene's germline CDR1 is KGHSH and CDR2 LQKENI. This CDR3 contains 17 residues. V trimming: 3 bases; J trimming: 4 bases; junction bases outside the gene matches: 10. The CDR3 here is CASSPASDRGPSTEAFF. The CDR3 DNA sequence: TGTGCCAGCTCACCGGCGTCGGACAGGGGGCCTTCCACTGAAGCTTTCTTT.

The V gene is TRBV6-5, the J gene TRBJ1-6; TRBD1 might be the D (6 bases). Germline values: CDR1 MNHEY, CDR2 SVGAGI. V dropped 6 bases and J dropped 9 bases, with 18 bases sitting between them. CDR3 length equals 15 residues. The CDR3 loop is CASSLQGSVSSPLHF. In DNA, the CDR3 is TGTGCCAGCAGCCTACAGGGTAGCGTCTCTTCACCCCTCCACTTT.

This sequence joins TRBV24-1 and TRBJ1-6; tentatively, D is TRBD1 (5 bases). The CDR3 has 14 residues. The germline gives CDR1 KGHDR, CDR2 SFDVKD. V was shortened by 6 bases and J by 9 bases, with 14 bases between the two germline ends. This CDR3 reads CATSPRGRSSPLHF. The CDR3 DNA reads as TGTGCCACCAGTCCTCGGGGACGGAGTTCACCCCTCCACTTT.

V and J are TRBV19 and TRBJ2-1; TRBD1 agrees at 9 bases. Germline V gene lookup returns CDR1 LNHDA and CDR2 SQIVND (reference sequence). The CDR3 contains 15 residues. J gave up 7 bases and V 5 bases, and 9 bases lay outside the gene matches. CDR3 loop: CASSPPGQGSNEQFF. The CDR3 coding sequence is TGTGCCAGTAGTCCACCGGGACAGGGAAGTAATGAGCAGTTCTTC.

J is TRBJ2-1 and V is TRBV12-3 or TRBV12-4; D might be TRBD2 (5 bases). V was pared by 3 bases and J by 6 bases, with 9 bases between. This CDR3 is 13 amino acids long. Written as DNA, the CDR3 is TGTGCCAGCAGTTTTCTGGGGAGCAATGAGCAGTTCTTC. It encodes CASSFLGSNEQFF.

This clone was seen a few times. The DNA of the CDR3 is TGTGCCAGCAGCTTAGGGACAGATAATTCACCCCTCCACTTT. Residues: CASSLGTDNSPLHF. The chain employs TRBV7-2 and TRBJ1-6; the D gene is possibly TRBD1 (6 bases). Germline V gene lookup returns CDR1 SGHTA and CDR2 FQGNSA. The ends were cut back, 1 base at V and 5 bases at J, with 6 bases in the middle. This CDR3 has 14 residues.

The chain recombines TRBV6-5 with TRBJ1-2, with 7 bases aligning to TRBD1. CDR3 length: 14 residues. The V and J ends lost 5 bases and 8 bases, in that order; junction bases with no gene match: 11. Per the germline V gene, CDR1 is MNHEY and CDR2 is SVGAGI. The CDR3, as DNA: TGTGCCAGCAGTCAATCCACAGGGGCGAGGGGCTACACCTTC. This sequence encodes CASSQSTGARGYTF.

The genes are TRBV6-4 and TRBJ2-1, with TRBD2 matching 9 bases. Germline V gene lookup returns CDR1 MRHNA and CDR2 SNTAGT. The CDR3 is 15 amino acids. Trimming took 0 bases from V and 4 from J; bases not matched to a gene: 1. The CDR3 sequence: CASSDSSGSYNEQFF. Here the CDR3 DNA reads TGTGCCAGCAGTGACTCTAGCGGGAGTTACAATGAGCAGTTCTTC.

The rearrangement joins TRBV11-2 to TRBJ2-2; tentative D call: TRBD2 (5 bases). The CDR3 length is 15 residues. V was shortened by 8 bases and J by 0 bases, with 13 bases between the two germline ends. The V gene's germline CDR1 is SGHAT and CDR2 FQNNGV. The CDR3 nucleotides read TGTGCCAGCCTTCGGACTTTAGCGAACACCGGGGAGCTGTTTTTT. Its protein is CASLRTLANTGELFF.

The chain is built from TRBV7-8 and TRBJ1-5; D is uncertain. The CDR3 loop spans 18 amino acids. V dropped 5 bases and J dropped 0 bases, with 20 bases sitting between them. Germline-derived CDR1 and CDR2 are SGHVS and FQNEAQ. The CDR3 DNA follows: TGTGCCAGCAGCCCGGTCCGGATTGGAACTTATAGCAATCAGCCCCAGCATTTT. Translated, it gives CASSPVRIGTYSNQPQHF.

CDR3 DNA sequence: TGTGCCAGCTCACCACAGGGAAGGACTGAAGCTTTCTTT. This sequence encodes CASSPQGRTEAFF. This chain connects TRBV18 to TRBJ1-1; D uncertain. The ends were cut back, 1 base at V and 5 bases at J, with 8 bases in the middle. The germline V gene encodes CDR1 KGHSH and CDR2 LQKENI. This CDR3 is 13 amino acids long.

This chain links TRBV5-1 with TRBJ1-2; maybe TRBD1 (6 bases). V dropped 1 base and J dropped 1 base, with 11 bases sitting between them. The CDR3 is made up of 15 amino acids. From germline, CDR1 is SGHRS and CDR2 YFSETQ. The CDR3 bases are TGCGCCAGCAGCTTGCTAAGGACAGATAACTATGGCTACACCTTC. Translation: CASSLLRTDNYGYTF.

The chain's CDR3 is CASSQVRDQGYTF. DNA of the CDR3: TGCGCCAGCAGCCAAGTACGGGACCAGGGCTACACCTTC. The chain joins TRBV4-1 to TRBJ1-2; weak D call: TRBD1 (5 bases). Per germline, CDR1 MGHRA and CDR2 YSYEKL. The CDR3 has 13 residues. Deletions cut 1 base from V and 8 bases from J, with 11 bases between.

This chain links TRBV20-1 with TRBJ2-7; TRBD1 might be the D (5 bases). Germline CDR1 DFQATT, CDR2 SNEGSKA (reference sequence). The CDR3 covers 11 residues. V lost 0 bases and J lost 6, with 6 bases in between. The CDR3 here is CSAREGPEQYF. The CDR3 bases are TGCAGTGCTAGAGAGGGGCCCGAGCAGTACTTC.

V and J are TRBV7-9 and TRBJ2-2; unclear D gene. This CDR3 comprises 12 residues. Between the trimmed V and J ends, which lost 3 bases and 6 bases, there was a span of 5 bases. In germline, CDR1 is SEHNR, CDR2 FQNEAQ (reference sequence). CDR3 coding DNA: TGTGCCAGCAGCTTGTCTGCCGGGGAGCTGTTTTTT. Amino acid sequence: CASSLSAGELFF.

This clone was picked up a small number of times. The J gene is TRBJ1-1, the V gene TRBV19; TRBD1 might be the D (5 bases). This CDR3 has 14 amino acids. V lost 5 bases and J lost 6, with 16 bases in between. Germline CDR1 and CDR2: LNHDA and SQIVND (reference sequence). The DNA for the CDR3 is TGTGCCAGTAGTCCGGGGGTGGAAAGGGCTGAAGCTTTCTTT. Translating it yields CASSPGVERAEAFF.

J is TRBJ2-7 and V is TRBV5-1; 10 bases are a match to TRBD1. The CDR3 is 16 amino acids. The J segment lost 2 bases and the V segment lost 0 bases, leaving 5 bases of the junction unmatched. CDR1 is SGHRS and CDR2 is YFSETQ in the germline V gene. The CDR3 DNA sequence: TGCGCCAGCAGCTTGGTCTTCGGGACAGGGGCCTACGAGCAGTACTTC. Encoded protein: CASSLVFGTGAYEQYF.

The V call is TRBV19, the J call TRBJ1-4, with D hard to call. The CDR3 is made up of 14 amino acids. CDR1 LNHDA and CDR2 SQIVND come from the germline V gene (reference sequence). V was trimmed by 6 bases and J by 6 bases, leaving 14 bases between them. CDR3 region: CASRKTYLYEKLFF. CDR3 nucleotides: TGTGCCAGTAGGAAGACGTATCTTTATGAAAAACTGTTTTTT. The full variable domain, in which reference TRBV19 and TRBJ1-4 provide the parts outside the CDR3, is DGGITQSPKYLFRKEGQNVTLSCEQNLNHDAMYWYRQDPGQGLRLIYYSQIVNDFQKGDIAEGYSVSREKKESFPLTVTSAQKNPTAFYLCASRKTYLYEKLFFGSGTQLSVL.

The V call is TRBV19, the J call TRBJ2-5, with a weak D call TRBD2 (6 bases). The CDR3 is 13 residues long. In germline, CDR1 is LNHDA, CDR2 SQIVND (reference sequence). The V end was cut by 4 bases, the J end by 5 bases, with 11 bases between. The CDR3, as DNA: TGTGCCAGTAGTAGACTAGATTTGGAGACCCAGTACTTC. As protein: CASSRLDLETQYF.

This chain links TRBV7-3 with TRBJ2-1; 12 bases agree with TRBD2. Germline CDR1 and CDR2: SGHTA and FQGTGA. V shed 0 bases and J 9 bases; nucleotides not matched to a gene: 15. The CDR3 is 19 residues long. The CDR3: CASSLTSLTTSGRGVEQFF. For the CDR3, the DNA is TGTGCCAGCAGCTTAACGTCCCTTACGACTAGCGGGAGAGGGGTTGAGCAGTTCTTC. The entire variable domain, with the rest obtained from reference TRBV7-3 and TRBJ2-1, is as follows: GAGVSQTPSNKVTEKGKYVELRCDPISGHTALYWYRQSLGQGPEFLIYFQGTGAADDSGLPNDRFFAVRPEGSVSTLKIQRTERGDSAVYLCASSLTSLTTSGRGVEQFFGPGTRLTVL.

This rearrangement joins TRBV19 to TRBJ1-1, with a possible D match to TRBD1 (5 bases). The germline gives CDR1 LNHDA, CDR2 SQIVND (reference sequence). The CDR3 loop spans 13 amino acids. V shed 7 bases and J shed 0 bases, with 9 bases lying between them. The CDR3 loop reads CASKGTMNTEAFF. CDR3 bases: TGTGCCAGTAAGGGGACCATGAACACTGAAGCTTTCTTT.

The chain joins TRBV6-6 to TRBJ2-5; D gene unclear. Trimming removed 2 bases from V and 5 bases from J, with 3 bases in between. This CDR3 comprises 11 residues. Germline-derived CDR1 and CDR2 are MNHNY and SVGAGI (reference sequence). In DNA form, the CDR3 reads TGTGCCAGCAGTTACGGTGAGACCCAGTACTTC. Translation: CASSYGETQYF.

The chain couples TRBV18 to TRBJ1-1; D perhaps matches TRBD1 (5 bases). The CDR3 loop spans 13 amino acids. Germline loops: CDR1 KGHSH, CDR2 LQKENI. The V gene lost 10 bases and the J gene lost 0 bases, with 12 bases spanning the gap. CDR3 coding DNA: TGTGCCACCACCACAGGAATGAACACTGAAGCTTTCTTT. Its protein product is CATTTGMNTEAFF. Together with reference TRBV18 and TRBJ1-1, the CDR3 gives the full variable domain: NAGVMQNPRHLVRRRGQEARLRCSPMKGHSHVYWYRQLPEEGLKFMVYLQKENIIDESGMPKERFSAEFPKEGPSILRIQQVVRGDSAAYFCATTTGMNTEAFFGQGTRLTVV.

This sequence joins TRBV7-8 and TRBJ1-5, with D possibly TRBD1 on 6 matching bases. The CDR3 covers 15 residues. V lost 3 bases, J lost 5 bases, and 14 bases lay in between. Germline loops: CDR1 SGHVS, CDR2 FQNEAQ. For the CDR3, the DNA is TGTGCCAGCAGCTTCGATACAGGGAACCATCAGCCCCAGCATTTT. This encodes CASSFDTGNHQPQHF.

The chain is built from TRBV4-1 and TRBJ1-1; D is unclear. V gave up 4 bases and J gave up 5 bases, with 14 bases separating them. The CDR3 has 14 residues. Germline assignment: CDR1 MGHRA and CDR2 YSYEKL. The CDR3 sequence: CASSLTLGWTEAFF. CDR3 bases: TGCGCCAGCAGCCTAACGTTGGGGTGGACTGAAGCTTTCTTT.

This chain uses TRBV24-1 with TRBJ2-2; no firm D call. The CDR3 consists of 13 residues. V lost 5 bases and J 1 base, leaving 4 bases between the germline ends. The germline V gene encodes CDR1 KGHDR and CDR2 SFDVKD. In nucleotides, the CDR3 is TGTGCCACCAGTGGCGGGAACACCGGGGAGCTGTTTTTT. Translation gives CATSGGNTGELFF.

The CDR3 is CATSRNMPAGEKLFF. Here the CDR3 DNA reads TGTGCCACCAGCAGAAATATGCCCGCCGGTGAAAAACTGTTTTTT. The V gene is TRBV15, the J gene TRBJ1-4; D not certain. CDR1 and CDR2 (germline): LNHNV, YYDKDF (reference sequence). V was cut by 2 bases and J by 7 bases, with 14 bases left in between. The CDR3 is made up of 15 amino acids.

This clone showed up just once. V is TRBV20-1 and J is TRBJ2-3; a possible D gene is TRBD2 (5 bases). Germline V gives CDR1 DFQATT, CDR2 SNEGSKA (reference sequence). V lost 3 bases and J 2 bases, leaving 15 bases between the germline ends. The CDR3 is made up of 15 amino acids. The CDR3 DNA follows: TGCAGTGCTAGTCGAACGAGCGGACTCACAGATACGCAGTATTTT. This gives the protein CSASRTSGLTDTQYF.

This clone came up a few times. This chain joins TRBV7-3 and TRBJ2-2; 7 nucleotides line up with TRBD2. From germline, CDR1 is SGHTA and CDR2 FQGTGA. V was pared by 4 bases and J by 5 bases, with 10 bases of the junction left unmatched. The CDR3 length is 16 residues. DNA of the CDR3: TGTGCCAGCAGCTCAAAGGGAGGGTCCGGGACCGGGGAGCTGTTTTTT. Protein product: CASSSKGGSGTGELFF.